The 18 T cell receptor beta chains given below trace back to one sample, sequenced in a study of CD8 T cells in Susac syndrome. Reverse transcription of roughly 0.5 to 1 ug RNA used random hexamers. TCRdb re-called the immunoSEQ multiplex PCR reads through MiXCR, storing one row per CDR3 protein. The table records about 210,000 distinct CDR3 sequences, 80% to 95% of them present only once. Specimen: CD4+ T cells from PBMCs. Receptors originate from a human donor in good health.

The chain has TRBV20-1 and TRBJ2-7; 14 bases align to TRBD2. Unmatched junction bases numbered 3, after V lost 5 bases and J lost 3 bases. The CDR3 runs 14 residues. Germline CDR1 reads DFQATT; CDR2 reads SNEGSKA (reference sequence). CDR3: CSAETSGGGYEQYF. The CDR3 DNA follows: TGCAGTGCTGAGACTAGCGGGGGGGGCTACGAGCAGTACTTC.

The chain employs TRBV29-1 and TRBJ1-5; TRBD1 is a possible D gene (5 bases). CDR1 SQVTM and CDR2 ANQGSEA come from the germline V gene. The CDR3 is 12 amino acids. Between the trimmed V and J ends, which lost 4 bases and 5 bases, there was a span of 9 bases. The CDR3 sequence is CSVGGKDQPQHF. CDR3 nucleotides: TGCAGCGTTGGGGGCAAGGATCAGCCCCAGCATTTT.

The chain joins TRBV6-5 to TRBJ1-1; D gene uncertain. CDR1 and CDR2 from the germline V gene are MNHEY and SVGAGI. Between the trimmed V and J ends, which lost 8 bases and 1 base, there was a span of 8 bases. The CDR3 is made up of 12 amino acids. CDR3 protein: CASSGGNTEAFF. In DNA, the CDR3 is TGTGCCAGCTCCGGTGGGAACACTGAAGCTTTCTTT.

This chain uses TRBV27 with TRBJ2-1; D is perhaps TRBD1 (5 bases). Germline V gives CDR1 MNHEY, CDR2 SMNVEV (reference sequence). V dropped 4 bases and J dropped 3 bases, with 10 bases sitting between them. The CDR3 length is 14 residues. The CDR3 protein is CASSWGRRYNEQFF. DNA for the CDR3: TGTGCCAGCAGTTGGGGCCGTCGCTACAATGAGCAGTTCTTC.

The rearrangement uses TRBV3-1 and TRBJ2-6; D call uncertain. Germline loops: CDR1 LGHDT, CDR2 YNNKEL (reference sequence). This CDR3 spans 14 amino acids. Between the trimmed V and J ends, which lost 2 bases and 0 bases, there was a span of 2 bases. The CDR3 DNA follows: TGTGCCAGCAGCCAATCCTCTGGGGCCAACGTCCTGACTTTC. Residues: CASSQSSGANVLTF.

This chain uses TRBV6-5 with TRBJ1-2, with D hard to call. The germline gives CDR1 MNHEY, CDR2 SVGAGI. V was trimmed by 5 bases and J by 6 bases, leaving 19 bases between them. This CDR3 has 15 residues. The CDR3 bases are TGTGCCAGCAGTCTATCACAAGGGTCGGTAAATGGCTACACCTTC. Protein sequence: CASSLSQGSVNGYTF.

In nucleotides, the CDR3 is TGTGCCAGCATCCCTGGGGATGCCAAGGAGCTGTTTTTT. Translation gives CASIPGDAKELFF. V gene TRBV28 combines with J gene TRBJ2-2; D gene uncertain. This CDR3 spans 13 amino acids. The V end lost 7 bases, the J end lost 10 bases, and 16 bases lay between the germline ends. Germline CDR1 MDHEN, CDR2 SYDVKM. Looking up the rest from reference TRBV28 and TRBJ2-2 gives the full variable domain: DVKVTQSSRYLVKRTGEKVFLECVQDMDHENMFWYRQDPGLGLRLIYFSYDVKMKEKGDIPEGYSVSREKKERFSLILESASTNQTSMYLCASIPGDAKELFFGEGSRLTVL.

The rearrangement uses TRBV3-1 and TRBJ2-7, with 10 positions matching TRBD2. Germline trimming cut 2 bases from V and 3 bases from J; bases unmatched to any gene: 10. The germline CDR1 and CDR2 sequences are LGHDT and YNNKEL (reference sequence). The length of the CDR3 is 17 residues. The chain's CDR3 is CASSQTWCLAGVYEQYV. CDR3 DNA: TGTGCCAGCAGCCAAACATGGTGTCTAGCGGGGGTCTACGAGCAGTACGTC.

The chain uses TRBV4-3 and TRBJ1-6, with 8 bases identical to TRBD1. The ends lost 2 bases at V and 10 bases at J; junction bases unmatched: 10. The CDR3 covers 16 residues. In germline, CDR1 is LGHNA, CDR2 YSLEER. The CDR3 protein is CASSQKSRQGQSPLHF. CDR3 nucleotide sequence: TGCGCCAGCAGCCAAAAGTCTCGACAGGGGCAATCACCCCTCCACTTT.

The chain combines TRBV5-1 with TRBJ1-2, with TRBD1 matching over 10 bases. Germline lookup yields CDR1 SGHRS and CDR2 YFSETQ. This CDR3 comprises 16 residues. V lost 3 bases, J lost 7 bases, and 12 bases stayed unmatched. CDR3 nucleotides: TGCGCCAGCAGCTCGGGGGACAGGGGAAATATGGGTGGCTACACCTTC. Translated, it gives CASSSGDRGNMGGYTF. Full variable domain (remainder filled in from reference TRBV5-1 and TRBJ1-2): KAGVTQTPRYLIKTRGQQVTLSCSPISGHRSVSWYQQTPGQGLQFLFEYFSETQRNKGNFPGRFSGRQFSNSRSEMNVSTLELGDSALYLCASSSGDRGNMGGYTFGSGTRLTVV.

In its sample, this clonotype was seen once. J is TRBJ2-5 and V is TRBV5-1; the match to TRBD1 covers 7 bases. Germline CDR1 is SGHRS and CDR2 is YFSETQ. V shed 3 bases and J 0 bases; nucleotides not matched to a gene: 2. This CDR3 spans 14 amino acids. The CDR3 here is CASSSGTDQETQYF. CDR3 in DNA: TGCGCCAGCAGCTCCGGGACAGACCAAGAGACCCAGTACTTC.

The rearrangement links TRBV27 to TRBJ2-7, with D unresolved. V was pared by 0 bases and J by 3 bases, with 9 bases between. Germline-derived CDR1 and CDR2 are MNHEY and SMNVEV (reference sequence). CDR3 size: 14 residues. This CDR3 reads CASSLSGPNYEQYF. CDR3 nucleotides: TGTGCCAGCAGTTTATCAGGACCAAACTACGAGCAGTACTTC.

This chain connects TRBV28 to TRBJ2-6; D remains unclear. V lost 7 bases and J 0 bases, leaving 10 bases between the germline ends. Germline assignment: CDR1 MDHEN and CDR2 SYDVKM. This CDR3 comprises 15 residues. The CDR3 DNA is TGTGCCAGCACAGTCGGTTTCTCTGGGGCCAACGTCCTGACTTTC. Its translation is CASTVGFSGANVLTF.

The J gene is TRBJ2-1, the V gene TRBV6-6; D possibly corresponds to TRBD1 (5 bases). The germline V and J ends were trimmed by 0 bases and 5 bases, with 8 bases remaining between them. The CDR3 has 14 residues. Germline CDR1 and CDR2: MNHNY and SVGAGI (reference sequence). The CDR3 here is CASSYSPGHNEQFF. For the CDR3, the DNA is TGTGCCAGCAGTTACTCCCCAGGGCACAATGAGCAGTTCTTC.

The chain has TRBV7-3 and TRBJ2-3, with D possibly being TRBD2 (6 bases). The CDR3 covers 14 residues. From germline, CDR1 is SGHTA and CDR2 FQGTGA. V was clipped by 1 base and J by 9 bases, with 14 bases between them. The CDR3 bases are TGTGCCAGCAGCTTAAATGCGGGGCTAGGCACGCAGTATTTT. It specifies CASSLNAGLGTQYF.

The genes are TRBV27 and TRBJ1-1, with D unclear. Germline V gene lookup returns CDR1 MNHEY and CDR2 SMNVEV (reference sequence). V was trimmed by 5 bases and J by 12 bases, leaving 16 bases between them. The CDR3 contains 12 residues. The CDR3 DNA reads TGTGCCAGCAGTCCGGATATCGGCCTCCCTTTCTTT. Translation gives CASSPDIGLPFF.

The V call is TRBV18, the J call TRBJ2-5; D possibly corresponds to TRBD1 (6 bases). Trimming took 6 bases from V and 7 from J, leaving 18 bases between them. The CDR3 loop spans 14 amino acids. CDR1 and CDR2 from the germline V gene are KGHSH and LQKENI. The CDR3 DNA reads TGTGCCAGCTCGCCGGGGACACAGCGGAGGACCCAGTACTTC. Its protein product is CASSPGTQRRTQYF. The complete variable domain, with remaining parts taken from reference TRBV18 and TRBJ2-5, reads NAGVMQNPRHLVRRRGQEARLRCSPMKGHSHVYWYRQLPEEGLKFMVYLQKENIIDESGMPKERFSAEFPKEGPSILRIQQVVRGDSAAYFCASSPGTQRRTQYFGPGTRLLVL.

This clonotype showed up just once. J is TRBJ1-4 and V is TRBV5-1; D is uncertain. V gave up 0 bases and J gave up 15 bases, with 12 bases separating them. This CDR3 spans 12 amino acids. Germline assignment: CDR1 SGHRS and CDR2 YFSETQ. CDR3: CASSLGGDKVFF. Here the CDR3 DNA reads TGCGCCAGCAGCTTGGGGGGTGACAAGGTGTTTTTT.